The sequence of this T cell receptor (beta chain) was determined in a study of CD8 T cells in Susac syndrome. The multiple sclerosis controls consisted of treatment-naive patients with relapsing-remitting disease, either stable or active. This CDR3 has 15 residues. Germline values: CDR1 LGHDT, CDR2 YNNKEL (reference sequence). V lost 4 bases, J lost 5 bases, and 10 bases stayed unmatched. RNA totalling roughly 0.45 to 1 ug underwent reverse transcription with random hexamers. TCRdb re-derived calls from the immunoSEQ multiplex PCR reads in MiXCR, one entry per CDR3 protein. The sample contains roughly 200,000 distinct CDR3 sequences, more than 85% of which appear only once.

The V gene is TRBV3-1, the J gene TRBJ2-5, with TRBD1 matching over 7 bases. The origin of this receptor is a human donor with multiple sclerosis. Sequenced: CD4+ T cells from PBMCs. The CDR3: CASSRWDSERETQYF. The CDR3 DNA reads TGTGCCAGCAGCCGGTGGGACAGCGAAAGGGAGACCCAGTACTTC.